The 24 T cell receptor beta chains listed next were all sequenced from one sample in a study of tissue T cells after allogeneic stem cell transplantation. Clones were read by immunoSEQ multiplex PCR, and TCRdb kept only the in-frame ones, dropping some. The top ten clones hold less than 30% of a sample with 4,000 to 6,000 clones, 69% of them seen once. The sample consisted of duodenal tissue, taken at autopsy. These receptor sequences come from a female patient between 18 and 49 years old with steroid-refractory graft-versus-host disease after an allogeneic stem cell transplant. Some T cells may originate from the graft donor.

The chain couples TRBV28 to TRBJ2-2; 8 bases fit TRBD1. This CDR3 region has 14 residues. Germline V gene sequence: CDR1 MDHEN, CDR2 SYDVKM. V lost 5 bases, J lost 5 bases, and 4 bases stayed unmatched. DNA of the CDR3: TGTGCCAGCAGTCTCAGGGGGCGAACCGGGGAGCTGTTTTTT. As protein: CASSLRGRTGELFF.

This clone has only a few counts. This chain joins TRBV4-1 and TRBJ2-1; TRBD2 matches at 9 bases. The V segment lost 4 bases and the J segment 9 bases; nucleotides outside the gene matches: 19. The length of the CDR3 is 18 residues. The germline gives CDR1 MGHRA, CDR2 YSYEKL. This chain's CDR3 is CASSPAPRLAVNLFEQFF. The CDR3 nucleotides read TGCGCCAGCAGCCCTGCACCCCGACTAGCGGTGAACCTTTTTGAGCAGTTCTTC.

The V gene is TRBV5-1, the J gene TRBJ2-1; D possibly uses TRBD1 or TRBD2 (5 bases each). V lost 0 bases and J 3 bases, leaving 10 bases between the germline ends. CDR3 size: 15 residues. Germline assignment: CDR1 SGHRS and CDR2 YFSETQ. CDR3 bases: TGCGCCAGCAGCTTGGGGGGGTACCTCTACAATGAGCAGTTCTTC. Translated, it gives CASSLGGYLYNEQFF.

V gene TRBV24-1 combines with J gene TRBJ1-2, with D hard to call. Per the germline V gene, CDR1 is KGHDR and CDR2 is SFDVKD. The length of the CDR3 is 12 residues. Trimming left V 0 bases short and J 8 bases short, with 6 bases between. CDR3 in DNA: TGTGCCACCAGTGATTTGAGAGGAGGCTACACCTTC. The encoded protein is CATSDLRGGYTF.

The V gene is TRBV9, the J gene TRBJ2-1, with 10 bases aligning to TRBD2. The germline V gene has CDR1 SGDLS and CDR2 YYNGEE. The V gene end was trimmed by 3 bases and the J gene end by 0 bases; junction bases not matched to a gene: 12. The CDR3 contains 19 residues. The CDR3 region is CASSGLAGAFFSSYNEQFF. For the CDR3, the DNA is TGTGCCAGCAGCGGTCTAGCGGGAGCATTCTTCAGCTCCTACAATGAGCAGTTCTTC. Full variable domain (outside the CDR3, taken from reference TRBV9 and TRBJ2-1): DSGVTQTPKHLITATGQRVTLRCSPRSGDLSVYWYQQSLDQGLQFLIQYYNGEERAKGNILERFSAQQFPDLHSELNLSSLELGDSALYFCASSGLAGAFFSSYNEQFFGPGTRLTVL.

The V and J genes are TRBV5-5 and TRBJ2-4, with 14 bases fitting TRBD2. V shed 0 bases and J 6 bases; nucleotides not matched to a gene: 2. The CDR3 sequence is 16 residues long. Germline CDR1 reads SGHKS; CDR2 reads YYEKEE (reference sequence). Here the CDR3 DNA reads TGTGCCAGCAGCTTGGGACTAGCGGGAGGGATAAACATTCAGTACTTC. It codes for CASSLGLAGGINIQYF.

V is TRBV7-9 and J is TRBJ2-5, with 9 bases aligning to TRBD1. V was pared by 3 bases and J by 5 bases, with 10 bases of the junction left unmatched. CDR1 and CDR2 (germline): SEHNR, FQNEAQ (reference sequence). The CDR3 is made up of 16 amino acids. The CDR3 DNA sequence: TGTGCCAGCAGCTTGAAGGGACAGGGAAATCGGGAGACCCAGTACTTC. This sequence encodes CASSLKGQGNRETQYF.

This rearrangement joins TRBV5-5 to TRBJ2-7; 8 nucleotides align to TRBD1. The length of the CDR3 is 16 residues. Germline assignment: CDR1 SGHKS and CDR2 YYEKEE (reference sequence). After removal of 4 bases from V and 3 bases from J, the junction contained 12 bases not matched to a gene. CDR3 nucleotide sequence: TGTGCCAGCAGCCCGTACCCGACAGGGGCGATCTACGAGCAGTACTTC. Its protein product is CASSPYPTGAIYEQYF.

The chain joins TRBV5-8 to TRBJ1-4; TRBD1 matches at 7 bases. CDR3 length: 17 residues. Trimming cost V 1 base and J 4 bases; bases outside gene matches: 10. Germline V gene data show CDR1 as SGHTS and CDR2 as YDEGEE. CDR3 amino acids: CASSLKGTGQNNEKLFF. The CDR3, as DNA: TGTGCCAGCAGCTTGAAGGGTACGGGACAGAATAATGAAAAACTGTTTTTT.

The chain employs TRBV5-1 and TRBJ1-4; D remains ambiguous. V was clipped by 1 base and J by 10 bases, with 14 bases between them. The CDR3 covers 14 residues. Germline CDR1 is SGHRS and CDR2 is YFSETQ. The CDR3 region is CASSLRPQVGKLFF. Written as DNA, the CDR3 is TGCGCCAGCAGCTTGCGCCCTCAAGTGGGAAAACTGTTTTTT. The whole variable domain, remainder taken from reference TRBV5-1 and TRBJ1-4, is KAGVTQTPRYLIKTRGQQVTLSCSPISGHRSVSWYQQTPGQGLQFLFEYFSETQRNKGNFPGRFSGRQFSNSRSEMNVSTLELGDSALYLCASSLRPQVGKLFFGSGTQLSVL.

V and J are TRBV7-6 and TRBJ2-1; possibly TRBD2 for D (6 bases). The CDR3 runs to 15 residues. In germline, CDR1 is SGHVS, CDR2 FNYEAQ. Trimming cost V 1 base and J 8 bases, with 15 bases left between them. CDR3 bases: TGTGCCAGCAGCTTAGTGGGGGGTGAGGGCGATGAGCAGTTCTTC. Its protein product is CASSLVGGEGDEQFF.

The chain links TRBV27 to TRBJ2-4; D unclear. This CDR3 has 15 residues. Germline CDR1 MNHEY, CDR2 SMNVEV (reference sequence). Trimming cost V 6 bases and J 4 bases, with 16 bases left between them. Written as DNA, the CDR3 is TGTGCCAGCAGCTCCCCTAGTGACGCGAAAAACATTCAGTACTTC. Its protein product is CASSSPSDAKNIQYF.

This chain links TRBV6-1 with TRBJ2-7; TRBD2 matches at 7 bases. The trim removed 1 base at V and 2 bases at J, leaving 2 bases unmatched. This CDR3 is built from 14 residues. Germline assignment: CDR1 MNHNS and CDR2 SASEGT. CDR3 nucleotide sequence: TGTGCCAGCAGTGAAGGGGGGGGAGCCTACGAGCAGTACTTC. Translation gives CASSEGGGAYEQYF.

The chain joins TRBV7-8 to TRBJ1-3; D gene ambiguous. V was cut by 6 bases and J by 2 bases, with 11 bases left in between. This CDR3 spans 14 amino acids. Germline V gene sequence: CDR1 SGHVS, CDR2 FQNEAQ. The DNA of the CDR3 is TGTGCCAGCAGAACTAGGGATCCTGGAAACACCATATATTTT. Protein product: CASRTRDPGNTIYF.

Only a few counts were recorded for this clone. The chain links TRBV2 to TRBJ2-7; 7 bases are a match to TRBD1. CDR3 length equals 14 residues. Germline lookup yields CDR1 SNHLY and CDR2 FYNNEI. Trimming at V came to 8 bases and at J to 3 bases, leaving 10 bases not matched to a gene. CDR3: CASSVRDRNYEQYF. CDR3 nucleotide sequence: TGTGCCAGCTCCGTAAGGGACAGAAACTACGAGCAGTACTTC.

V is TRBV11-3 and J is TRBJ2-1; 14 nucleotides line up with TRBD2. Losses at the gene ends were 5 bases for V and 7 bases for J; bases not matched to a gene: 7. The CDR3 runs 16 residues. Germline-derived CDR1 and CDR2 are SGHNT and YENEEA. The CDR3, as DNA: TGTGCCAGCAGCAAGACTAGCGGGGGGGCGGGAAATGAGCAGTTCTTC. Encoded protein: CASSKTSGGAGNEQFF. Combining the CDR3 with reference TRBV11-3 and TRBJ2-1 gives the whole variable domain EAGVVQSPRYKIIEKKQPVAFWCNPISGHNTLYWYLQNLGQGPELLIRYENEEAVDDSQLPKDRFSAERLKGVDSTLKIQPAELGDSAVYLCASSKTSGGAGNEQFFGPGTRLTVL.

The chain joins TRBV12-3 or TRBV12-4 to TRBJ1-4; perhaps TRBD1 as D (6 bases). This CDR3 spans 13 amino acids. Trimming removed 8 bases from V and 7 bases from J, with 14 bases in between. CDR3 DNA: TGTGCCAGCTCTAGGGGGGCGCGTGAAAAACTGTTTTTT. This translates into CASSRGAREKLFF.

The rearrangement links TRBV6-1 to TRBJ1-2; no clear D. CDR1 and CDR2 (germline): MNHNS, SASEGT. Trimming removed 1 base at V and 0 bases at J, with 6 bases between. This CDR3 spans 14 amino acids. The CDR3 bases are TGTGCCAGCAGTGAAGGGTTCCCTAACTATGGCTACACCTTC. Protein sequence: CASSEGFPNYGYTF.

CDR3 sequence (DNA): TGTGCCAGCAGGTTGGAGGTGGGTTGGTACGAGCAGTACTTC. This encodes CASRLEVGWYEQYF. The chain is built from TRBV28 and TRBJ2-7; tentative D call: TRBD2 (5 bases). This CDR3 comprises 14 residues. The germline V and J ends were trimmed by 6 bases and 4 bases, with 16 bases remaining between them. Germline lookup yields CDR1 MDHEN and CDR2 SYDVKM.

The chain couples TRBV15 to TRBJ1-3; the D is unclear. The germline gives CDR1 LNHNV, CDR2 YYDKDF (reference sequence). The length of the CDR3 is 14 residues. Trimming took off 6 bases at V and 0 bases at J, with 9 bases between the two ends. In DNA, the CDR3 is TGTGCCACCAGTTTCGGCAACTCTGGAAACACCATATATTTT. Amino acids: CATSFGNSGNTIYF.

The chain is built from TRBV6-6 and TRBJ2-7; no clear D gene. Germline loops: CDR1 MNHNY, CDR2 SVGAGI (reference sequence). This CDR3 comprises 14 residues. V was trimmed by 0 bases and J by 2 bases, leaving 8 bases between them. CDR3 nucleotide sequence: TGTGCCAGCAGTTACTCAGGCTGGACCTACGAGCAGTACTTC. Translated, it gives CASSYSGWTYEQYF.

The chain carries TRBV5-1 and TRBJ2-7; D not resolved. CDR3 length equals 16 residues. Germline CDR1 and CDR2: SGHRS and YFSETQ. The germline V and J ends were trimmed by 0 bases and 6 bases, with 19 bases remaining between them. The CDR3 reads CASSLVGVIKPSEQYF. The CDR3 coding sequence is TGCGCCAGCAGCTTGGTAGGAGTAATCAAACCCTCCGAGCAGTACTTC.

The V call is TRBV2, the J call TRBJ1-6; no clear D gene. V lost 6 bases to trimming and J lost 3 bases, with 12 bases between them. The CDR3 consists of 15 residues. From germline, CDR1 is SNHLY and CDR2 FYNNEI. The CDR3 DNA follows: TGTGCCAGCAGAGGCGGCCTTTACTATAATTCACCCCTCCACTTT. It yields the protein CASRGGLYYNSPLHF.

This clone was counted between two and nine times. The rearrangement uses TRBV28 and TRBJ2-7, with D possibly called TRBD1 or TRBD2 (6 bases each). Between the trimmed V and J ends, which lost 5 bases and 0 bases, there was a span of 8 bases. Germline CDR1 reads MDHEN; CDR2 reads SYDVKM. The CDR3 sequence is 13 residues long. CDR3 in DNA: TGTGCCAGCAGTGCGGGACACTCCTACGAGCAGTACTTC. It encodes CASSAGHSYEQYF.